This TCR beta chain was found in a study of T cells in Graves' hyperthyroidism and ophthalmopathy. The CDR3 totals 14 residues. Germline values: CDR1 LNHDA, CDR2 SQIVND (reference sequence). J lost 5 bases, V lost 10 bases, and 11 bases had no gene match. What was amplified from RNA transcripts were TCR beta CDR3 regions. RT-PCR in the first round (using the HTBI primer set) targeted the TCR CDR3. TCRdb re-analysed the multiplex PCR reads in MiXCR, keeping a single row per CDR3 protein. Among approximately 600,000 distinct CDR3 sequences listed, approximately 15% were seen once. Enrolled ophthalmopathy patients presented with a Clinical Activity Score of at least 3, a NOSPECS grade of at least 4, and disease duration under 3 months.

The chain is built from TRBV19 and TRBJ1-5, with 7 positions matching TRBD1. The origin of this receptor is a woman aged 40 to 50 with Graves' ophthalmopathy. Sequencing was done on a sample of blood. The CDR3 protein is CATQATGDYQPQHF. The CDR3 DNA is TGTGCCACCCAAGCAACAGGGGACTATCAGCCCCAGCATTTT.